The sequence of this TCR beta chain was determined in a study of cytomegalovirus exposure and HLA in healthy donors (dated by TCRdb to 2016 to 2017). Notes on the research overall: An earlier analysis of roughly 500 of the donors reported approximately 300 Gb of sequence data and some 120 million unique TCR beta sequences from about 200 million T cells. An early release that covered about 600 HLA-typed donors contained about 300 gigabases of sequencing data and around 85 million unique TCR sequences. Among the roughly 400 genotyped donors, more than 70% belonged to the genetic ancestry cluster associated with self-reported Caucasian donors. The study aimed to test whether signatures of past pathogen exposure could be identified by cataloging public T cell receptors. Using immunosequencing, the study profiled T cell repertoires from roughly 650 subjects and related those repertoires to cytomegalovirus serostatus. Along with the roughly 670-subject first cohort, a separate validation cohort of about 110 different subjects was used. To predict cytomegalovirus infection status, the study brought together high-throughput TCR immunosequencing, statistical association of individual TCRs with disease status, and machine learning. To study patterns of TCR occurrence, a later analysis re-analyzed previously published TCR beta repertoires from under 750 donors and added high-resolution HLA genotyping. Rather than drawing on any new phenotypic data, the later analysis identified candidate immune exposures from TCR beta sequences and the way those sequences occurred across donors. An earlier analysis of approximately 640 of the donors applied high-throughput TCR beta sequencing to assess whether each TCR beta V gene segment acted as functional or pseudogenic. Alongside the repertoire data, information on donor age, sex, ethnicity and CMV serostatus was compiled. A later genetic analysis took genome-wide SNP genotypes for about 60% of the roughly 670 donors and used that subset as a discovery cohort. All discovery cohort repertoires had been generated using a single sequencing platform. Both class I and class II loci were covered by HLA typing, at four-digit resolution. Typing coverage differed by locus: A, B, C, DRB1 and DQB1 were typed in roughly 629-630 donors, DQA1 in 522, DPA1 in some 610, and DPB1 in roughly 470. Four or five DR-DQ haplotypes were treated as single units for association and clustering because of strong linkage in the cohort. Across some 400 genotyped donors of the cohort, an average of roughly 250,000 unique TCR beta nucleotide sequences per donor were sequenced, and approximately 19% of those sequences were non-productive. Study-wide conclusions, independent of this receptor: The 87-base-pair reads could not distinguish some IMGT-functional V segments, including TRBV6-2 and TRBV6-3, so those segments were excluded. A cluster of highly shared sequence variants was judged likely to represent a technical artifact of the sequencing pipeline. The presence/absence analyses assumed that sequencing depth was roughly uniform across donors, and that assumption may not be true. Because HLA typing was unavailable for some donors at each locus, only the typed subset was used in association tests. A further reported finding was that TCR beta sequences accurately predicted the HLA-A and HLA-B alleles for most subjects in the first cohort. Compared with equally common non-associated chains, HLA-associated TCR beta chains in a later analysis were more clonally expanded and had lower generation probabilities. The classifier was reported to diagnose cytomegalovirus status with high specificity and sensitivity in both the original and validation cohorts. Linkage disequilibrium might explain the correlated functional status among segregating V segments, but an unknown experimental factor could not be ruled out. Strong co-occurrence of HLA alleles, especially DR and DQ, made assigning TCR associations to individual alleles difficult. At a false discovery rate of 0.05, a later analysis linked 16,951 TCR beta sequences to specific HLA alleles. This cohort had only TCR beta chains sequenced, and the lack of alpha or paired-chain data limited which features could be detected. According to a later genetic analysis, donors in an Asian-associated ancestry cluster had fewer N-insertions in productive TCRs than the approximately 670-donor mean. An association between a missense DCLRE1C variant and V-gene and J-gene trimming of TCR beta chains was found in a later genetic analysis and replicated in an independent cohort. In vitro tests confirmed that a few of the cytomegalovirus-associated TCR beta chains recognize cytomegalovirus antigens. In a later analysis, the rate of TCR association differed among HLA loci, with DRB1 alleles having the most associated TCRs and HLA-C alleles having the fewest. Most CMV-associated TCR beta chains appeared to be HLA-restricted in a later analysis, and the HLA associations seemed to be driven largely by CMV exposure. Several of the top co-occurrence clusters appeared to be linked to parvovirus B19, influenza, CMV and Epstein-Barr virus, according to a later analysis. Across donors, most TCR sequences were observed very rarely, whereas some public TCRs were present in many individuals. The study listed 150 to 200 TCR beta chains as associated with cytomegalovirus. Because counts were too low, about 17 rarely observed V segments, including chromosome 9 orphons, were excluded from the earlier analysis of some 540 of the donors. In an earlier analysis of 450 to 750 of the donors, most TCR beta V segments appeared in productive rearrangements about 87% or about 30% of the time, broadly matching IMGT annotations. CMV serostatus was the only immune exposure information available for the cohort. It was suggested by the authors that the approach could potentially be generalized to other disease states and immunological phenotypes.

The cohort comprised some 730 healthy bone marrow donors. At the time of sampling, every cohort member was nominally healthy, though immune exposures that went unrecorded were likely present. The donor tested CMV seronegative, placing the donor among the approximately 360 seronegative members of the cohort. Every donor gave a peripheral blood sample, and the peripheral blood mononuclear cells from that sample were used for TCR beta sequencing. The Qiagen DNeasy Blood Extraction Kit was used to extract genomic DNA from the blood cell samples. As for this clone: It has no known antigen specificity. Per-nucleotide qualities are absent, and no much larger clonotype sits a single base away. Other DNA sequences in this specimen translate into the identical CDR3.

Reading the germline V gene gives CDR1 MNHNS and CDR2 SASEGT. The cysteine opens and the phenylalanine closes a CDR3 of 15 amino acids. Just the 45-base CDR3 DNA is kept, in frame starting at base 1. The trim is 0 bases for V and 2 bases for J, with a gap of 8 bases between the germline ends. The method behind the library was the immunoSEQ multiplex PCR assay. For the multiplex PCR, a mixture combining 60 forward primers for TCR Vbeta segments and 13 reverse primers for TCR Jbeta segments was used. The CDR3 region of rearranged TCR beta genes was amplified from genomic DNA by a multiplex PCR assay. On the Illumina HiSeq System, the amplified TCR beta libraries were sequenced as 87-base-pair reads. Processing in the source paper ran as follows. A later analysis counted tens of millions of unique TCR beta chains across the 650 to 700 repertoires, and roughly 11 million of these chains were shared by at least two donors. Raw reads were error-corrected and collapsed into unique sequences with a nearest-neighbor algorithm that merged closely related sequences to remove PCR and sequencing errors. V, D and J gene segments were assigned by aligning CDR3 sequences to IMGT reference sequences. Each retained sequence needed at least a six-nucleotide match to both a V gene segment and a J gene segment. Rearrangements were called productive when the CDR3 lacked stop codons and stayed in frame with V and J; all others were non-productive. Following IMGT convention, CDR3 was defined as the stretch from the second conserved V-encoded cysteine to the conserved J-encoded phenylalanine. The earlier analysis of roughly 590 of the donors excluded sequences that lacked an unambiguous match to a single V gene segment. An earlier analysis of several hundred of the donors called V segments functional above 56.7% productive rearrangements and segregating when the between-donor standard deviation exceeded 5%. To diagnose cytomegalovirus status from the catalog of TCR beta chain sequences, a statistical classification framework was built. V and J gene assignment, in a later analysis, came from comparing TCR nucleotide sequences with IMGT/GENE-DB human TR gene sequences. The TCRdist pipeline was used in a later analysis to assign CDR3 sequences and most-parsimonious VDJ recombination scenarios. A later analysis defined each TCR beta chain by its CDR3 amino acid sequence plus V-gene family, and excluded reads lacking a unique V-gene family. To address suspected cross-contamination and a sequencing artifact, a later analysis removed around 590 highly shared, low-generation-probability nucleotide sequences. In a later analysis, a clonal expansion index was calculated for each public chain from normalized within-repertoire ranks of inferred template counts. In a later analysis, generation probabilities were computed with a VDJ recombination model fitted to out-of-frame rearrangements, and the resulting probabilities were checked against IGoR. A later analysis scored TCR-TCR, TCR-HLA and TCR-CMV co-occurrence with hypergeometric tests, applying a repertoire-size bias correction to TCR pairs. To estimate false discovery rates, a later analysis permuted the HLA or CMV assignments 20 times. In a later analysis, co-occurring TCRs were grouped using DBSCAN, and TCRdist sequence similarity was added for clustering within HLA-allele-positive subsets. Repertoires with fewer than 30,000 or more than 120,000 public chains were left out of co-occurrence clustering, as were four to six repertoires with anomalous nucleotide sharing. Not all clones reach the TCRdb copy of this immuneACCESS table, which keeps in-frame sequences only. Checked studies attribute under half of the gap to unresolved V genes and leave the rest unexplained. From that table come the V and J calls and clone size; the DNA was used to work out D and trimming. The sample table contains approximately 140,000 clones; only one count was recorded for just over 75% of them. The ten largest account for around 1.9% of the sample.

The receptor was derived from a woman between 50 and 59 years old in good health and CMV-seronegative. This receptor chain uses TRBV6-1 and TRBJ1-5; TRBD1 is a possible D gene, resting on 5 matching bases. Sequencing was performed on PBMCs. The nucleotides read TGTGCCAGCAGTGAAGCGGGGGGGGGCAATCAGCCCCAGCATTTT. The translation is CASSEAGGGNQPQHF.